Described below is a single T cell receptor beta chain sequence and its context. The CDR3 has 11 residues. CDR1 is SQVTM, CDR2 ANQGSEA, per germline. The V gene end was trimmed by 7 bases and the J gene end by 7 bases; junction bases not matched to a gene: 6. This sample is part of a study of blood T cell repertoires in COVID-19. Study summary: Samples representing acute and convalescent COVID-19 were sourced from the United States, Italy and Spain. From T cells, B-cell-depleted T cells, or PBMCs came the material, which was cDNA or gDNA.

Authors' processing steps: It was from reference gene primer amplification that nucleated cell counts were estimated. Profiling relied on immunoSEQ multiplex PCR, and the TCRdb table lists in-frame clones only, not all of them. V, J and clone size are those of that table, while D and trimming were read from the DNA. The repertoire holds 390,000 or so clones, with 70% to 90% as singletons. This TCR came from a woman in her twenties or thirties with active or convalescent COVID-19. The rearrangement links TRBV29-1 to TRBJ1-2; 7 bases match TRBD1. Sequencing was performed on peripheral blood. CDR3 protein: CSGEQGSGYTF. DNA of the CDR3: TGCAGCGGGGAACAGGGGTCTGGCTACACCTTC.